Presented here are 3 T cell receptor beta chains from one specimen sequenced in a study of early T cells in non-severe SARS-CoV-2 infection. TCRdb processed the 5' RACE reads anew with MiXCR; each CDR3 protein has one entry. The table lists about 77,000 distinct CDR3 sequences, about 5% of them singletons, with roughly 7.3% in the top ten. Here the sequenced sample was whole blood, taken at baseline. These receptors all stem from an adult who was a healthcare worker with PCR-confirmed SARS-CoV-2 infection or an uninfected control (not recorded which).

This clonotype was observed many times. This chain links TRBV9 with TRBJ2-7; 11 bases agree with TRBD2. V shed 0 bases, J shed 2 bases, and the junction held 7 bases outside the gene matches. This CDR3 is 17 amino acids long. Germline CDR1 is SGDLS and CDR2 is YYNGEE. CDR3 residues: CASSVAIGTSGTYEQYF. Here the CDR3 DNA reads TGTGCCAGCAGCGTAGCTATCGGGACTAGCGGCACCTACGAGCAGTACTTC.

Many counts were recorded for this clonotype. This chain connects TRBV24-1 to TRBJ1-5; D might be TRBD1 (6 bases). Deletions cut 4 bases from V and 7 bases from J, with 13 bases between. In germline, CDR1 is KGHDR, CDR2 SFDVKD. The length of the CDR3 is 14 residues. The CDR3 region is CATSDAGAAQPQHF. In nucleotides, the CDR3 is TGTGCCACCAGTGACGCGGGGGCGGCCCAGCCCCAGCATTTT.

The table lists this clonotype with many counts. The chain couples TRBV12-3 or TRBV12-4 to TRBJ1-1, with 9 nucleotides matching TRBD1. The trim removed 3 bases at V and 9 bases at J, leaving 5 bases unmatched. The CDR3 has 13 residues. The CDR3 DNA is TGTGCCAGCAGTTTCGGGGACAGGGTTAAAGCTTTCTTT. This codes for CASSFGDRVKAFF.